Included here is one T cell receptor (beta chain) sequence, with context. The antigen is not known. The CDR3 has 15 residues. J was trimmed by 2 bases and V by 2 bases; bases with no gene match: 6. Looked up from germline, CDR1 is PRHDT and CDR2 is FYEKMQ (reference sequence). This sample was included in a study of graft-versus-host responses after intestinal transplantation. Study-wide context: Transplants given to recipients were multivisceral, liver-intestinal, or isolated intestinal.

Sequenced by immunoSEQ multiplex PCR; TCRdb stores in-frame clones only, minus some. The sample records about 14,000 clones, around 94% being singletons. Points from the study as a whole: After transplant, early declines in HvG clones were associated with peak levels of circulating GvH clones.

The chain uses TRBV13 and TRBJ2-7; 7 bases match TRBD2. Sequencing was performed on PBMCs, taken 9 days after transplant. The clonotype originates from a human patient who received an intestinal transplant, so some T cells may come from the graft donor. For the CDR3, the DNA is TGTGCCAGCAGCTTACGCAGCGGGATCCCCTACGAGCAGTACTTC. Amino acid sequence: CASSLRSGIPYEQYF.